One T cell receptor (beta chain) is described in this entry. In its sample, this clonotype was seen many times. Its antigen remains unidentified. There are no base qualities to consult, and no much larger clone falls within one base. Bone marrow was sampled from every patient at the time of active disease. Isolation of bone marrow mononuclear cells was performed by Ficoll-Hypaque density gradient centrifugation. Myeloma plasma cells were removed and CD138-negative cells were obtained by negative selection following labeling with CD138 magnetic microbeads on a MACS separator. Flow cytometry with CD138 antibodies on an Attune NxT was used to check how pure the isolated cells were. Total RNA was extracted with TRIzol reagent and quantified with a NanoDrop spectrophotometer. For each patient, paired RNA-seq and IR-seq were run on the CD138-negative bone marrow sample from that patient. Looking up the germline V gene yields CDR1 SGHRS and CDR2 YFSETQ. Measured from the cysteine to the phenylalanine, the CDR3 is 15 residues long. CDR3 DNA only is kept here, 45 bases in frame from base 1. Germline trimming amounts to 1 base on V and 5 bases on J, with 3 as the count of junction bases outside the gene matches.

TCR libraries were built from roughly 400 ng RNA with the Immunoverse kit, using molecular barcoded adaptors covering alpha/delta and beta/gamma chains. TCR library preparation used the same RNA that went into transcriptome sequencing. Sequencing of TCR libraries was carried out on an Illumina HiSeq 4000 with 2 x 150 cycles. As for how the authors treated the data: TCR reads were aligned to human V, D, J and C references and assembled into CDR3 clonotypes with MiXCR, including quality filtering and error correction. The tcR package in R was used to analyze clonotype counts and gene usage diversity. For inspection of raw mapping reads, RNA-seq reads were mapped by STAR aligner version 2.5.3a onto GRCh37 of the human genome. To test the effect of sequencing depth on detected clonotypes, IR-seq fastq files were randomly downsampled using Seqtk 1.3. Using fastp at Q25 and MiXCR, TCRdb reprocessed the public reads and kept productive beta chains. Every entry covers one CDR3 protein and lists the most common genes and DNA from its rows. V and J calls and clone size were set by TCRdb, not the authors. This sample gives roughly 69,000 distinct CDR3 sequences in total; 14% of them show up just once. The ten most abundant clones make up 40% to 55% of the sample.

The record originates from a study of read filtering for tumor transcriptome and immune sequencing (dated by TCRdb to the early 2020s). With regard to the full study: The cohort was composed of approximately 17 male and 14 to 15 female patients, with a mean age of approximately 66 years and an age range of about 40 to 90. Under revised international staging, roughly eight patients fell into R-ISS I, some 15 into R-ISS II and more than five into R-ISS III. After DNase treatment, whole-transcriptome libraries were prepared with the TruSeq RNA Access Library Prep Kit. TCR-region mapped reads per sample ranged from about 3.5 to 10.27 million with IR-seq versus only about 75 to 1,400 with RNA-seq. The study compared TCR repertoires from targeted immune repertoire sequencing and bulk whole-transcriptome sequencing run on the same bone marrow samples. One of the main goals was to work out a read-filtering strategy for immune repertoire data, in particular whether clonotypes backed by only a single read should be removed.

Points the paper makes about the study in general: The sorted CD138-negative fraction was not purified T cells but a mixed bone marrow immune population. Clonotypes were captured by IR-seq at much higher depth and more reliably than by RNA-seq, and smaller IR-seq throughput was sufficient for identification of most shared clonotypes. In IR-seq, single-read clonotypes were approximately 80% of clonotypes but about 3.5% of total reads; in RNA-seq they were 70% to 75% of clonotypes and 44.6% of reads. Removing single-read clonotypes increased the correlation between IR-seq and RNA-seq shared clonotype proportions.

The chain uses TRBV5-1 and TRBJ2-2, with 9 junctional bases fitting TRBD2. The TCR was taken from a donor over 35 with multiple myeloma. The specimen sequenced was a population of CD138-negative cells sorted from bone marrow. What the cell subset or site label conveys for this sample: bone marrow mononuclear cells depleted of CD138+ plasma/myeloma cells by negative magnetic selection. The encoded CDR3 is CASSLSAGGTGELFF. The DNA sequence reads TGCGCCAGCAGCTTGTCAGCGGGAGGTACCGGGGAGCTGTTTTTT.